This T cell receptor (beta chain) comes out of a study of cytomegalovirus exposure and HLA in healthy donors. This CDR3 has 13 amino acids. The germline gives CDR1 MNHEY, CDR2 SVGAGI. Trimming shortened V by 6 bases and J by 8 bases, and 14 bases separated the two germline ends. This clone came up once. The study ran its PCR with 60 Vbeta and 13 Jbeta primers. Clones were read by immunoSEQ multiplex PCR, and TCRdb kept only the in-frame ones, dropping some. The sample shows roughly 160,000 clones, over 80% of them seen only once. This TCR came from a boy aged 2-9 years in good health and CMV-seronegative. The source material was PBMCs. The chain joins TRBV6-5 to TRBJ2-1; TRBD2 might be the D (6 bases). This CDR3 is CASRAEGRDEQFF. DNA of the CDR3: TGTGCCAGCAGGGCGGAGGGCCGGGATGAGCAGTTCTTC.